The next 22 T cell receptor beta chains were all read from a single sample in a study of T cells in Graves' hyperthyroidism and ophthalmopathy. RNA transcripts were the template for amplifying TCR beta CDR3 regions. The HTBI primer set served for first-round RT-PCR of the TCR CDR3. TCRdb reprocessed the multiplex PCR reads with MiXCR, giving one entry per CDR3 protein. The sample has roughly 500,000 distinct CDR3 sequences, 40% to 50% seen once. What was sequenced was peripheral blood or thyroid tissue (not recorded which). The source is an adult woman with Graves' disease, either hyperthyroidism or ophthalmopathy (not recorded which).

The chain has TRBV19 and TRBJ1-5, with no clear D. Germline CDR1 is LNHDA and CDR2 is SQIVND (reference sequence). Deletions cut 8 bases from V and 4 bases from J, with 15 bases between. This CDR3 has 14 amino acids. CDR3 in DNA: TGTGCCAGTTCGATGGCCGATCGGAATCAGCCCCAGCATTTT. Its translation: CASSMADRNQPQHF.

Note on this clonotype: The limits of the CDR3 on the DNA are not certain, so only TCRdb's listed CDR3 is given. The chain joins TRBV7-8 to TRBJ2-7; the D call of TRBD1 is as the table states it, not checked on the DNA. Termini included, the CDR3 measures 20 amino acids. Germline CDR1 SGHVS, CDR2 FQNEAQ. This chain's CDR3 is CASSFYICSAWDRVGYEQYF.

The chain carries TRBV24-1 and TRBJ2-5, with D perhaps TRBD2 (5 bases). This CDR3 comprises 14 residues. With 6 bases removed from V and 4 bases from J, the gap between germline ends came to 14 bases. Germline CDR1 and CDR2: KGHDR and SFDVKD. The chain's CDR3 is CATSSPSGVETQYF. The CDR3 nucleotides are TGTGCCACCAGTTCCCCTTCCGGGGTAGAGACCCAGTACTTC.

This clonotype was recorded many times. The V and J genes are TRBV7-2 and TRBJ1-6; 8 bases are a match to TRBD1. CDR3 size: 14 residues. V lost 2 bases and J lost 10; bases outside the gene matches: 4. Germline values: CDR1 SGHTA, CDR2 FQGNSA. CDR3 bases: TGTGCCAGCAGCTTAAGGCAGGGGGCGTCACCCCTCCACTTT. Translating gives CASSLRQGASPLHF.

This clonotype was detected only a few times. The chain recombines TRBV10-2 with TRBJ2-7; 7 nucleotides match TRBD1. The V and J ends lost 8 bases and 3 bases, in that order; junction bases with no gene match: 7. Germline-derived CDR1 and CDR2 are WSHSY and SAAADI. The CDR3 length is 13 residues. CDR3 coding DNA: TGCGCCAGCGTCCCAGACAGGGACTACGAGCAGTACTTC. Its protein is CASVPDRDYEQYF.

A word on this clonotype: A clone one base away is much larger, so this may be a read error. V is TRBV10-3 and J is TRBJ2-5; D is undetermined. The CDR3 consists of 16 residues. The germline V and J ends were trimmed by 6 bases and 5 bases, with 22 bases remaining between them. Germline V gene lookup returns CDR1 ENHRY and CDR2 SYGVKD. Here the CDR3 reads CAISTEGRNPRETQYF. In nucleotides, the CDR3 is TGTGCCATCAGCACCGAAGGACGGAACCCGAGGGAGACCCAGTACTTC.

The chain links TRBV29-1 to TRBJ2-7; D is perhaps TRBD1 (5 bases). CDR1 and CDR2 (germline): SQVTM, ANQGSEA. The V gene lost 8 bases and the J gene lost 6 bases, with 14 bases spanning the gap. The CDR3 loop spans 11 amino acids. The CDR3 loop is CSFKQVGEQYF. The CDR3 DNA sequence: TGCAGCTTTAAACAGGTTGGCGAGCAGTACTTC.

This clonotype was counted at least ten times. The rearrangement links TRBV2 to TRBJ2-7; TRBD1 matches 8 bases. The CDR3 loop spans 16 amino acids. V shed 5 bases, J shed 7 bases, and the junction held 16 bases outside the gene matches. The germline CDR1 and CDR2 sequences are SNHLY and FYNNEI. This chain's CDR3 is CASSPLDRGPLEEQYF. For the CDR3, the DNA is TGTGCCAGCAGTCCTTTAGACAGGGGACCCCTGGAGGAGCAGTACTTC.

This clonotype was seen many times. The chain joins TRBV12-3 or TRBV12-4 to TRBJ2-6; possibly TRBD2 for D (5 bases). The CDR3 contains 15 residues. V lost 8 bases and J 8 bases, leaving 19 bases between the germline ends. CDR3 sequence: CASGAVLGLTNVLTF. The CDR3 coding sequence is TGTGCCAGCGGAGCGGTTTTAGGACTGACCAACGTCCTGACTTTC.

V and J are TRBV27 and TRBJ2-7; D is undetermined. V lost 8 bases to trimming and J lost 0 bases, with 17 bases between them. The CDR3 totals 15 residues. Germline CDR1 MNHEY, CDR2 SMNVEV (reference sequence). The CDR3 region is CASSFRLSGSYEQYF. CDR3 nucleotide sequence: TGTGCCAGCTCATTCCGCCTGTCTGGCTCCTACGAGCAGTACTTC.

The rearrangement links TRBV29-1 to TRBJ2-2; tentative D call: TRBD2 (6 bases). There are 14 residues in the CDR3. V lost 1 base and J lost 1, with 7 bases in between. Germline lookup yields CDR1 SQVTM and CDR2 ANQGSEA. The CDR3 loop reads CSVEGGLNTGELFF. CDR3 nucleotides: TGCAGCGTTGAAGGGGGACTGAACACCGGGGAGCTGTTTTTT.

This clonotype has a count of ten or more. The chain has TRBV4-1 and TRBJ1-5; 8 bases line up with TRBD1. From germline, CDR1 is MGHRA and CDR2 YSYEKL. The CDR3 spans 16 residues. J lost 7 bases, V lost 3 bases, and 11 bases had no gene match. The CDR3 protein is CASSHHQGAFSQPQHF. DNA for the CDR3: TGCGCCAGCAGCCACCACCAGGGGGCGTTCAGCCAGCCCCAGCATTTT.

The chain uses TRBV5-4 and TRBJ2-7; no reliable D call. Germline assignment: CDR1 SGHNT and CDR2 YYREEE (reference sequence). Trimming shortened V by 0 bases and J by 3 bases, and 16 bases separated the two germline ends. The CDR3 sequence is 16 residues long. CDR3 region: CASSLEGNLGVYEQYF. CDR3 sequence (DNA): TGTGCCAGCAGCTTGGAGGGAAATTTGGGTGTCTACGAGCAGTACTTC.

This clonotype was counted between two and nine times. This sequence joins TRBV30 and TRBJ1-5; D gene uncertain. The ends were cut back, 0 bases at V and 3 bases at J, with 12 bases in the middle. The CDR3 covers 15 residues. Germline V CDR1 and CDR2: GTSNPN, SVGIG (reference sequence). CDR3 amino acids: CAWSVGGQNNQPQHF. The CDR3 DNA sequence: TGTGCCTGGAGTGTAGGAGGGCAGAACAATCAGCCCCAGCATTTT.

As to this clonotype: The junction does not match germline at one end; this may be a read error. The chain uses TRBV15 and TRBJ2-6; D unresolved. Germline V gives CDR1 LNHNV, CDR2 YYDKDF (reference sequence). This CDR3 region has 13 residues. CDR3 protein: CATTETGTNVLTF. CDR3 nucleotides: TGTGCCACCACAGAAACTGGGACCAACGTCCTGACTTTC. Drawing the rest from reference TRBV15 and TRBJ2-6, the complete variable domain is DAMVIQNPRYQVTQFGKPVTLSCSQTLNHNVMYWYQQKSSQAPKLLFHYYDKDFNNEADTPDNFQSRRPNTSFCFLDIRSPGLGDTAMYLCATTETGTNVLTFGAGSRLTVL.

The table lists this clonotype with a few counts. V is TRBV2 and J is TRBJ1-6; no definite D call. The V and J ends lost 6 bases and 10 bases respectively, with 13 bases between them. Germline CDR1 SNHLY, CDR2 FYNNEI. The CDR3 has 13 residues. The CDR3 DNA reads TGTGCCAGCAGGGTAGAGGATCGATCACCCCTCCACTTT. Residues: CASRVEDRSPLHF. The full variable domain, rest sourced from reference TRBV2 and TRBJ1-6, is EPEVTQTPSHQVTQMGQEVILRCVPISNHLYFYWYRQILGQKVEFLVSFYNNEISEKSEIFDDQFSVERPDGSNFTLKIRSTKLEDSAMYFCASRVEDRSPLHFGNGTRLTVT.

The V gene is TRBV10-3, the J gene TRBJ2-2, with 8 nucleotides matching TRBD2. V lost 6 bases to trimming and J lost 1 base; unmatched junction nucleotides: 4. The germline gives CDR1 ENHRY, CDR2 SYGVKD. The CDR3 has 15 amino acids. The CDR3 DNA reads as TGTGCCATCAGAGATAGCGGGGTGAACACCGGGGAGCTGTTTTTT. Protein product: CAIRDSGVNTGELFF.

Many counts were recorded for this clonotype. The gene calls are TRBV12-3 or TRBV12-4 and TRBJ1-2, with 7 bases aligning to TRBD1. V shed 9 bases, J shed 8 bases, and the junction held 18 bases outside the gene matches. CDR3 size: 15 residues. The CDR3 is CASSYPHRGRLGYTF. Written as DNA, the CDR3 is TGTGCCAGTAGCTACCCCCACAGGGGACGCCTGGGCTACACCTTC.

V usage is TRBV10-3 and J usage is TRBJ2-3; 14 nucleotides line up with TRBD2. Germline-derived CDR1 and CDR2 are ENHRY and SYGVKD. J gave up 5 bases and V 10 bases, and 14 bases lay outside the gene matches. This CDR3 region has 17 residues. CDR3 region: CASSVEGTSGSRDTQYF. In DNA form, the CDR3 reads TGTGCCAGCAGCGTAGAGGGGACTAGCGGGAGTCGAGATACGCAGTATTTT.

The chain uses TRBV29-1 and TRBJ2-1, with D possibly matching TRBD2 (5 bases). Germline CDR1 reads SQVTM; CDR2 reads ANQGSEA. The CDR3 has 13 residues. V shed 4 bases and J shed 4 bases, with 11 bases lying between them. This chain's CDR3 is CSVGGGRYNEQFF. CDR3 nucleotide sequence: TGCAGCGTTGGAGGTGGGAGATACAATGAGCAGTTCTTC.

The rearrangement joins TRBV28 to TRBJ1-5; D may be TRBD1 (6 bases). V lost 3 bases to trimming and J lost 2 bases, with 14 bases between them. The CDR3 is made up of 16 amino acids. Germline V CDR1 and CDR2: MDHEN, SYDVKM. CDR3 nucleotides: TGTGCCAGCAGTTTGGGACACTCCGTGGGCAATCAGCCCCAGCATTTT. This encodes CASSLGHSVGNQPQHF.

As concerns this clonotype: Given the absence of the conserved phenylalanine or tryptophan at the CDR3 end, a read error is likely. The DNA is omitted, as the CDR3 cannot be located on it reliably, and the CDR3 follows TCRdb's listing. The J gene is TRBJ1-2, the V gene TRBV11-2. Germline CDR1 is SGHAT and CDR2 is FQNNGV. 11 amino acids form the CDR3, both terminal residues included. The CDR3 region is CASSQESVAAL.